The T cell receptor beta chain described here comes from a study of T-cell reconstitution after alpha-beta-depleted transplantation in children. This clonotype has more than one count but fewer than ten. Its antigen is not identified. Study-wide results and caveats: About two months after transplant, alpha-beta T cells reportedly came from several hundred expanded graft clones. The main origin of T-cell counts and diversity one year after transplant was newly produced T cells. Recipient T cells and thymic progenitors that survived were the source of the high TCRbeta diversity seen at day 60 in some patients.

Unique molecular identifiers featured in how the TCRbeta library was prepared. MiXCR, run by TCRdb on the PCR reads, gives a single entry per CDR3 protein. The table records about 830,000 distinct CDR3 sequences, about 16% of them present only once. Trimming removed 6 bases at V and 6 bases at J, with 14 bases between. CDR1 and CDR2 from the germline V gene are SNHLY and FYNNEI. The length of the CDR3 is 14 residues. Sequenced material: PBMCs, mostly from graft donor cells, taken 360 days after TCRalphabeta/CD19-depleted stem cell transplant. The source is a male patient younger than 18 who had a stem cell transplant for acute lymphoblastic leukemia, so the T cells may come from the graft donor. The gene calls are TRBV2 and TRBJ2-2; possibly TRBD2 for D (6 bases). The CDR3: CASRGRGLPGELFF. For the CDR3, the DNA is TGTGCCAGCAGGGGTCGGGGACTCCCCGGGGAGCTGTTTTTT.